This T cell receptor beta chain was observed in a study of blood T cells in healthy people across ages. The study's findings and limits: Investigators treated diversity estimates from one million T cells as underestimates. Among T cells, TCR beta diversity per million cells dropped roughly linearly as age rose.

Together with a sample-barcoded 5' primer, a J-beta primer mix was included in a second PCR lasting about 6 to 11 cycles. TCRdb ran MiXCR on the 5' RACE reads and lists one entry per CDR3 protein. The sample has over a million distinct CDR3 sequences; 45% are singletons. Only one count was recorded for this clonotype. What it recognizes is unknown. Between the trimmed V and J ends, which lost 0 bases and 3 bases, there was a span of 9 bases. CDR3 length: 14 amino acids. Germline loops: CDR1 SGHRS, CDR2 YFSETQ. The clonotype was recovered from a woman aged 55 to 70 in good health. Sequencing input: blood. V is TRBV5-1 and J is TRBJ2-5; D gene uncertain. CDR3 protein: CASSLGWVEETQYF. CDR3 nucleotide sequence: TGCGCCAGCAGCTTGGGCTGGGTGGAAGAGACCCAGTACTTC.